The 23 T cell receptor beta chains below were found in one sample sequenced in a study of blood T cell repertoires in COVID-19. Clones were sequenced by immunoSEQ multiplex PCR, and TCRdb holds only the in-frame ones, with some missing. The table has 35,000 to 55,000 clones, around 89% seen once. Sequences were obtained from peripheral blood. The receptors were gathered from a man in his fifties with active COVID-19.

The chain carries TRBV28 and TRBJ1-2; tentatively, D is TRBD1 (5 bases). The CDR3 has 14 amino acids. The V and J ends lost 3 bases and 7 bases respectively, with 15 bases between them. Germline V gene lookup returns CDR1 MDHEN and CDR2 SYDVKM. Written as DNA, the CDR3 is TGTGCCAGCAGTTTTGCGGGGGAAGTTTCTGGCTACACCTTC. Translated, it gives CASSFAGEVSGYTF.

The chain carries TRBV18 and TRBJ1-1; D may be TRBD1 (6 bases). Trimming left V 4 bases short and J 3 bases short, with 12 bases between. Germline V gene data show CDR1 as KGHSH and CDR2 as LQKENI. This CDR3 contains 14 residues. The chain's CDR3 is CASSQQGPDTEAFF. The CDR3 DNA is TGTGCCAGCTCACAACAGGGACCCGACACTGAAGCTTTCTTT.

The chain recombines TRBV5-1 with TRBJ1-5, with D perhaps TRBD1 (5 bases). The CDR3 runs 15 residues. Per the germline V gene, CDR1 is SGHRS and CDR2 is YFSETQ. The ends were cut back, 0 bases at V and 2 bases at J, with 9 bases in the middle. The CDR3 is CASSLDQGGNQPQHF. Written as DNA, the CDR3 is TGCGCCAGCAGCTTGGACCAGGGTGGCAATCAGCCCCAGCATTTT.

V and J are TRBV2 and TRBJ1-2, with a weak D call TRBD1 (5 bases). Germline values: CDR1 SNHLY, CDR2 FYNNEI. This CDR3 has 13 residues. V was pared by 5 bases and J by 5 bases, with 12 bases between. CDR3 amino acids: CASSYGTEYGYTF. Written as DNA, the CDR3 is TGTGCCAGCAGTTATGGGACTGAGTATGGCTACACCTTC.

This chain joins TRBV6-5 and TRBJ2-5; D perhaps matches TRBD2 (5 bases). The CDR3 consists of 15 residues. V gave up 7 bases and J gave up 5 bases, with 20 bases separating them. Germline CDR1 reads MNHEY; CDR2 reads SVGAGI. CDR3 nucleotides: TGTGCCAGCATGACTGACCGGGCTAGCTGGGAGACCCAGTACTTC. Translated: CASMTDRASWETQYF.

The chain uses TRBV5-1 and TRBJ2-3; no clear D. CDR1 and CDR2 (germline): SGHRS, YFSETQ. This CDR3 spans 14 amino acids. The V and J ends lost 4 bases and 0 bases respectively, with 9 bases between them. In DNA form, the CDR3 reads TGCGCCAGCAGCCAGATTCCTAGCACAGATACGCAGTATTTT. Its translation is CASSQIPSTDTQYF.

The genes are TRBV6-1 and TRBJ2-7; weak D call: TRBD1 (5 bases). V lost 3 bases and J 0 bases, leaving 12 bases between the germline ends. The CDR3 contains 15 residues. Per germline, CDR1 MNHNS and CDR2 SASEGT. CDR3 DNA sequence: TGTGCCAGCAGTGAGGCCCAGGGTGGCTCCTACGAGCAGTACTTC. The encoded protein is CASSEAQGGSYEQYF.

The chain recombines TRBV7-8 with TRBJ2-7; D unresolved. The germline V and J ends were trimmed by 6 bases and 0 bases, with 12 bases remaining between them. CDR1 and CDR2 from the germline V gene are SGHVS and FQNEAQ. This CDR3 is 14 amino acids long. This CDR3 is CASSHDWSSYEQYF. CDR3 sequence (DNA): TGTGCCAGCAGTCACGACTGGAGCTCCTACGAGCAGTACTTC.

J is TRBJ2-7 and V is TRBV24-1; 9 nucleotides match TRBD1. The CDR3 contains 15 residues. The V and J ends lost 2 bases and 1 base, in that order; junction bases with no gene match: 2. CDR1 is KGHDR and CDR2 is SFDVKD in the germline V gene. For the CDR3, the DNA is TGTGCCACCAGTGATTCGACAGGGGGTTCCTACGAGCAGTACTTC. Amino acids: CATSDSTGGSYEQYF.

This chain joins TRBV11-2 and TRBJ2-7, with 8 bases lining up with TRBD1. The length of the CDR3 is 16 residues. The V segment lost 5 bases and the J segment 3 bases; nucleotides outside the gene matches: 12. CDR1 and CDR2 from the germline V gene are SGHAT and FQNNGV. The CDR3 loop reads CASSHDRGRTIYEQYF. The DNA of the CDR3 is TGTGCCAGCAGCCACGACAGGGGTAGAACCATCTACGAGCAGTACTTC.

The chain recombines TRBV11-2 with TRBJ2-4; 11 bases are a match to TRBD2. V was clipped by 1 base and J by 6 bases; unmatched bases: 2. Germline values: CDR1 SGHAT, CDR2 FQNNGV. The CDR3 is 15 residues long. DNA for the CDR3: TGTGCCAGCAGCTTAGGTAGCGGGGGGGTAAACATTCAGTACTTC. This encodes CASSLGSGGVNIQYF.

The chain couples TRBV19 to TRBJ1-2; TRBD1 agrees at 10 bases. The length of the CDR3 is 16 residues. The J segment lost 0 bases and the V segment lost 2 bases, leaving 3 bases of the junction unmatched. Germline CDR1 LNHDA, CDR2 SQIVND (reference sequence). In DNA form, the CDR3 reads TGTGCCAGTAGTATAATCGGGACAGGGGCTAACTATGGCTACACCTTC. It encodes CASSIIGTGANYGYTF.

The V gene is TRBV9, the J gene TRBJ1-1, with a weak D call TRBD1 (6 bases). Deletions cut 4 bases from V and 0 bases from J, with 13 bases between. Germline CDR1 is SGDLS and CDR2 is YYNGEE. The CDR3 runs to 15 residues. CDR3 bases: TGTGCCAGCAGCCCTGGAGGACAGTTGAACACTGAAGCTTTCTTT. Its protein product is CASSPGGQLNTEAFF.

CDR3 protein: CASTFIAEAFF. As DNA, the CDR3 is TGTGCCAGCACTTTTATAGCTGAAGCTTTCTTT. This chain links TRBV2 with TRBJ1-1; no clear D gene. The CDR3 is made up of 11 amino acids. Germline V CDR1 and CDR2: SNHLY, FYNNEI. Trimming left V 7 bases short and J 6 bases short, with 9 bases between.

This sequence joins TRBV29-1 and TRBJ1-2; tentatively, D is TRBD1 (6 bases). The V gene's germline CDR1 is SQVTM and CDR2 ANQGSEA. The CDR3 sequence is 11 residues long. Trimming removed 5 bases from V and 4 bases from J, with 8 bases in between. This chain's CDR3 is CSVWDIYGYTF. The DNA for the CDR3 is TGCAGCGTTTGGGACATCTATGGCTACACCTTC.

The rearrangement joins TRBV4-3 to TRBJ1-1, with D possibly being TRBD1 (5 bases). The CDR3 covers 13 residues. Germline-derived CDR1 and CDR2 are LGHNA and YSLEER. The V and J ends lost 1 base and 3 bases respectively, with 6 bases between them. CDR3 loop: CASSQATDTEAFF. The DNA for the CDR3 is TGCGCCAGCAGCCAAGCGACAGACACTGAAGCTTTCTTT.

V gene TRBV6-2 or TRBV6-3 combines with J gene TRBJ2-7; 7 bases are a match to TRBD2. After removal of 2 bases from V and 5 bases from J, the junction contained 12 bases not matched to a gene. Germline V CDR1 and CDR2: MNHEY, SVGEGT. The length of the CDR3 is 16 residues. CDR3 region: CASSYPRTRGENEQYF. CDR3 bases: TGTGCCAGCAGTTACCCTCGGACTAGAGGAGAAAACGAGCAGTACTTC.

The chain carries TRBV28 and TRBJ1-6, with TRBD1 identical over 7 bases. In germline, CDR1 is MDHEN, CDR2 SYDVKM. The CDR3 covers 16 residues. With V trimmed by 7 bases and J by 7 bases, 13 bases remained unmatched. The CDR3 loop reads CASITSAKGANSPLHF. CDR3 nucleotide sequence: TGTGCCAGCATCACCAGCGCCAAGGGGGCGAATTCACCCCTCCACTTT.

This chain joins TRBV19 and TRBJ1-4; TRBD1 agrees at 11 bases. Germline V gene data show CDR1 as LNHDA and CDR2 as SQIVND (reference sequence). Trimming at V came to 5 bases and at J to 4 bases, leaving 6 bases not matched to a gene. The CDR3 runs 16 residues. The CDR3 sequence: CASSVGQGAHNEKLFF. The DNA for the CDR3 is TGTGCCAGTAGTGTTGGACAGGGGGCTCATAATGAAAAACTGTTTTTT.

This chain links TRBV19 with TRBJ2-5; TRBD2 matches 9 bases. Trimming took 1 base from V and 4 from J; bases not matched to a gene: 16. Germline loops: CDR1 LNHDA, CDR2 SQIVND (reference sequence). The CDR3 covers 19 residues. In nucleotides, the CDR3 is TGTGCCAGTAGTATAGGAAGGGCGCACCGACTAGCGGCGGGAGAGACCCAGTACTTC. Translation: CASSIGRAHRLAAGETQYF.

This clone was picked up one time. The chain links TRBV5-6 to TRBJ2-6; a possible D gene is TRBD1 (5 bases). V was shortened by 4 bases and J by 2 bases, with 10 bases between the two germline ends. Germline V gives CDR1 SGHDT, CDR2 YYEEEE. The CDR3 length is 15 residues. The CDR3 DNA follows: TGTGCCAGCAGCGTTGACAGACCTGGGGCCAACGTCCTGACTTTC. Translation: CASSVDRPGANVLTF.

In this sample, this clone turned up once. The chain couples TRBV6-1 to TRBJ2-4, with 9 bases aligning to TRBD1. V gave up 1 base and J gave up 0 bases; unmatched junction bases: 10. CDR1 and CDR2 from the germline V gene are MNHNS and SASEGT. The CDR3 extends over 19 amino acids. As DNA, the CDR3 is TGTGCCAGCAGTGAAGGGACAGGGGCGGCAAACGAAGCCAAAAACATTCAGTACTTC. It yields the protein CASSEGTGAANEAKNIQYF.

This rearrangement joins TRBV10-3 to TRBJ1-5; 7 bases are a match to TRBD1. Looked up from germline, CDR1 is ENHRY and CDR2 is SYGVKD. The CDR3 covers 17 residues. Trimming removed 5 bases from V and 4 bases from J; junction bases left unmatched: 14. The CDR3: CAISRDRGPANNQPQHF. The DNA of the CDR3 is TGTGCCATCAGTCGGGACAGAGGGCCCGCCAATAATCAGCCCCAGCATTTT.